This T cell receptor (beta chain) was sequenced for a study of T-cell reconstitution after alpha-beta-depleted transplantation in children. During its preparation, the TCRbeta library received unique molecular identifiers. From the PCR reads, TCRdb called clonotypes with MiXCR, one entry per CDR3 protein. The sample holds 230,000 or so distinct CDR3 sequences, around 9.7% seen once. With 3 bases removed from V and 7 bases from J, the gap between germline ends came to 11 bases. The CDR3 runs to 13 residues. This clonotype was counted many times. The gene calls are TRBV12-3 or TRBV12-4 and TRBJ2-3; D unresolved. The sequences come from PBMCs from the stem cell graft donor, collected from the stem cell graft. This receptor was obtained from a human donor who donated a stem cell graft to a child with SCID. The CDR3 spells CASSFVTQNTQYF. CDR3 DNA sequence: TGTGCCAGCAGTTTTGTTACACAAAATACGCAGTATTTT.